This entry concerns a single TCR beta chain. Its antigen has not been determined. The record has no base qualities; no much larger clone is one base away. This entry comes from a study of cytomegalovirus exposure and HLA in healthy donors (dated by TCRdb to about 2017). General notes on the study: According to an earlier analysis of around 600 of the donors, about 170 million T cells yielded some 120 million unique TCR beta sequences and around 300 Gb of sequence data. Both class I and class II loci were covered by HLA typing, at four-digit resolution. The number of donors typed differed by locus, with about 629-630 for A, B, C, DRB1 and DQB1, around 520 for DQA1, 600 to 610 for DPA1, and around 450 for DPB1. To decide whether each TCR beta V gene segment behaved as functional or pseudogenic, an earlier analysis of fewer than 750 of the donors relied on high-throughput TCR beta sequencing. Every discovery cohort repertoire had been produced on one sequencing platform. An early release that covered fewer than 800 HLA-typed donors contained approximately 290 gigabases of sequencing data and tens of millions of unique TCR sequences. About five DR-DQ haplotypes were treated as single units for association and clustering because of strong linkage in the cohort. To predict cytomegalovirus infection status, the study brought together high-throughput TCR immunosequencing, statistical association of individual TCRs with disease status, and machine learning. Donor age, sex, ethnicity and CMV serostatus were compiled alongside the repertoire data. A later genetic analysis used genome-wide SNP genotypes for about 60% of the roughly 700 donors, treating that subset as a discovery cohort. Across some 400 genotyped donors of the cohort, an average of roughly 230,000 unique TCR beta nucleotide sequences per donor were sequenced, and roughly 20% of those sequences were non-productive. In the later analysis, no new phenotypic data were used to find candidate immune exposures; instead, reliance was placed on TCR beta sequences and their occurrence across donors. To study patterns of TCR occurrence, a later analysis re-analyzed previously published TCR beta repertoires from 600 to 750 donors and added high-resolution HLA genotyping. Of the 350 to 450 genotyped donors, 81% were placed in the genetic ancestry cluster associated with self-reported Caucasian donors. The study was designed to test whether signatures of past pathogen exposure could be identified by cataloging public T cell receptors. The T cell repertoires of several hundred subjects were profiled by immunosequencing and related to cytomegalovirus serostatus. Along with the 666-subject first cohort, a separate validation cohort of more than 90 different subjects was used. General study outcomes and caveats: In both the original and validation cohorts, the classifier was reported to diagnose cytomegalovirus status with high specificity and sensitivity. In this cohort, only TCR beta chains were sequenced, and detectable features were limited by the absence of alpha or paired-chain data. In a later analysis, most CMV-associated TCR beta chains were found to appear HLA-restricted, with HLA associations seemingly driven largely by CMV exposure. An earlier analysis of approximately 530 of the donors showed that most TCR beta V segments appeared in productive rearrangements either about 90% or about 30% of the time, which broadly matched IMGT annotations. Immune exposure information for the cohort was limited to CMV serostatus. V-gene and J-gene trimming of TCR beta chains was associated with a missense DCLRE1C variant in a later genetic analysis, and the association was replicated in an independent cohort. A further reported finding was that TCR beta sequences accurately predicted the HLA-A and HLA-B alleles for most subjects in the first cohort. Because some donors lacked HLA typing at each locus, the association tests relied only on the typed subset. A later analysis found that TCR association rates varied across HLA loci, with DRB1 alleles showing the most associated TCRs and HLA-C alleles the fewest. Assigning TCR associations to individual alleles was difficult when HLA alleles, especially DR and DQ, strongly co-occurred. Some IMGT-functional V segments, including TRBV6-2 and TRBV6-3, could not be distinguished by the 87-base-pair reads and were therefore excluded. Correlated functional status among segregating V segments might be attributable to linkage disequilibrium, but an unknown experimental factor could not be ruled out. The sequencing pipeline was judged likely to have produced a cluster of highly shared sequence variants as a technical artifact. Compared with the approximately 670-donor mean, donors in an Asian-associated ancestry cluster had fewer N-insertions in productive TCRs, according to a later genetic analysis. In a later analysis, several top co-occurrence clusters were reported to appear linked to parvovirus B19, influenza, CMV and Epstein-Barr virus. The study gave a list of about 160 TCR beta chains associated with cytomegalovirus. The authors suggested that the approach could potentially be extended to other disease states and immunological phenotypes. About 17 rarely observed V segments, including chromosome 9 orphons, were excluded from the earlier analysis of a few hundred of the donors because counts were too low. A later analysis found that HLA-associated TCR beta chains were more clonally expanded and had lower generation probabilities than equally common non-associated chains. While some public TCRs were present in many individuals, most TCR sequences turned up only very rarely across donors. In a later analysis, 15,000 to 20,000 TCR beta sequences were associated with specific HLA alleles at a false discovery rate of 0.05. In vitro tests confirmed that a few of the cytomegalovirus-associated TCR beta chains recognize cytomegalovirus antigens. Roughly uniform sequencing depth across donors was assumed in presence/absence analyses, although this assumption may not hold.

Library preparation employed the immunoSEQ multiplex PCR assay. The multiplex PCR relied on a mix of 60 forward primers for TCR Vbeta segments and 13 reverse primers for TCR Jbeta segments. A multiplex PCR assay on genomic DNA amplified the CDR3 region of rearranged TCR beta genes. On the Illumina HiSeq System, the amplified TCR beta libraries were sequenced as 87-base-pair reads. The original pipeline was this. In a later analysis, some 80 million unique TCR beta chains were counted across the roughly 700 repertoires, and around 10 million of these chains were shared by at least two donors. Raw reads were error-corrected and collapsed into unique sequences by a nearest-neighbor algorithm in which closely related sequences were merged to remove PCR and sequencing errors. Alignment of CDR3 sequences to IMGT reference sequences was used to assign V, D and J gene segments. For a sequence to be retained, a match of at least six nucleotides to both a V gene segment and a J gene segment was required. A rearrangement counted as productive if the CDR3 had no stop codons and remained in frame with V and J, and every other rearrangement counted as non-productive. CDR3 was defined according to IMGT convention as the region running from the second conserved V-encoded cysteine to the conserved J-encoded phenylalanine. The earlier analysis of 587 of the donors excluded any sequence lacking an unambiguous match to a single V gene segment. In an earlier analysis of approximately 590 of the donors, a V segment was called functional when productive rearrangements were above 56.7%, and segregating when the standard deviation between donors exceeded 5%. A statistical classification framework was built for diagnosing cytomegalovirus status from the catalog of TCR beta chain sequences. A later analysis assigned V and J genes by comparing TCR nucleotide sequences with IMGT/GENE-DB human TR gene sequences. A later analysis assigned CDR3 sequences and most-parsimonious VDJ recombination scenarios with the TCRdist pipeline. In a later analysis, every TCR beta chain was defined by the combination of its CDR3 amino acid sequence and its V-gene family, and reads without a unique V-gene family were dropped. As a way to deal with suspected cross-contamination and a sequencing artifact, a later analysis dropped 640 or so nucleotide sequences that were highly shared and had low generation probability. In a later analysis, a clonal expansion index was calculated for each public chain from normalized within-repertoire ranks of inferred template counts. A later analysis computed generation probabilities with a VDJ recombination model fitted to out-of-frame rearrangements, and checked the results against IGoR. In a later analysis, TCR-TCR, TCR-HLA and TCR-CMV co-occurrence was scored with hypergeometric tests, and a repertoire-size bias correction was applied to TCR pairs. To estimate false discovery rates, a later analysis permuted the HLA or CMV assignments 20 times. In a later analysis, co-occurring TCRs were grouped using DBSCAN, with TCRdist sequence similarity added in when clustering inside HLA-allele-positive subsets. For co-occurrence clustering, repertoires with fewer than 30,000 or more than 120,000 public chains were excluded, along with several repertoires with anomalous nucleotide sharing. Not all clones reach the TCRdb copy of this immuneACCESS table, which keeps in-frame sequences only. Checked studies attribute under half of the gap to unresolved V genes and leave the rest unexplained. V and J calls and clone size are those listed in that table; D and trimming were worked out from the DNA. The sample includes 150,000 to 250,000 clones, with around 76% observed a single time. The top ten hold about 1.9% of the sample.

CDR1 and CDR2, per the germline V gene (reference sequence), are SEHNR and FQNEAQ. V is pruned by 2 bases and J by 2 bases, leaving 3 bases of the junction without a gene match. The CDR3 spans 15 residues, from the cysteine through the phenylalanine. The entry retains the CDR3 DNA only, 45 bases that are in frame from base 1. In total, more than 500 healthy bone marrow donors made up the cohort. At the time of sampling, every cohort member was nominally healthy, though immune exposures that went unrecorded were likely present. The donor tested CMV seronegative, placing the donor among the 350 or so seronegative members of the cohort. A peripheral blood sample was collected from each donor, and TCR beta sequencing was performed on peripheral blood mononuclear cells. The Qiagen DNeasy Blood Extraction Kit was used to extract genomic DNA from the blood cell samples.

The chain couples TRBV7-9 to TRBJ1-5; TRBD1 aligns with 7 central bases. Sequenced: PBMCs. This receptor was obtained from a man aged 30-40 years in good health and CMV-seronegative. The DNA reads as follows: TGTGCCAGCAGCTTACAGGGGGGCGGCAATCAGCCCCAGCATTTT. Its translation is CASSLQGGGNQPQHF. When the CDR3 is completed using the reference TRBV7-9 and TRBJ1-5 genes on either side, the full variable domain is DTGVSQNPRHKITKRGQNVTFRCDPISEHNRLYWYRQTLGQGPEFLTYFQNEAQLEKSRLLSDRFSAERPKGSFSTLEIQRTEQGDSAMYLCASSLQGGGNQPQHFGDGTRLSIL.